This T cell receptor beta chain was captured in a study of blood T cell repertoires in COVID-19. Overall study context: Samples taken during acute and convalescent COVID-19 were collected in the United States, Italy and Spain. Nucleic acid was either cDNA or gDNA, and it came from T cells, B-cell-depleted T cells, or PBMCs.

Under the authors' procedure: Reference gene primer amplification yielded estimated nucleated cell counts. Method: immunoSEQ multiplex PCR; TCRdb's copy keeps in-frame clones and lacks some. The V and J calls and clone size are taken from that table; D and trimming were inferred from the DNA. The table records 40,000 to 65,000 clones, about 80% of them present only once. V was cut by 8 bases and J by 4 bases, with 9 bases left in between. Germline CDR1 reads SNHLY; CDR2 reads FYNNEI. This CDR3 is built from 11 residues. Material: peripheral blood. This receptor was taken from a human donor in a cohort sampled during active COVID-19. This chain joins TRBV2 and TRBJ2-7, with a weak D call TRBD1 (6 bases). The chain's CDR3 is CASGRGYEQYF. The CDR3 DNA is TGTGCCAGCGGCAGGGGTTACGAGCAGTACTTC.